These 23 T cell receptor beta chains share one sample of origin, sequenced in a study of CD8 T cells in Susac syndrome (dated by TCRdb to between 2017 and 2020). The library was built by means of the immunoSEQ multiplex PCR assay. RNA was extracted using the RNeasy kit, and roughly 0.45 to 1 microgram was reverse transcribed with random hexamers. Using fastp trimming at Q25 and MiXCR clonotype assembly, TCRdb reanalyzed the public sequencing data and kept in-frame beta chains. Every distinct CDR3 protein forms one entry, paired with its most common genes and DNA. The table for this sample lists 110,000 or so distinct CDR3 sequences; about 96% of them were counted only once. Around 0.1% of the sample is in the top ten clones. Sequencing was done on a sample of CD4+ T cells from PBMCs. The origin of the receptors is a human donor in good health.

J is TRBJ2-2 and V is TRBV4-3, with a tentative D call TRBD2 (5 bases). This CDR3 comprises 16 residues. CDR1 LGHNA and CDR2 YSLEER come from the germline V gene. Trimming removed 0 bases from V and 5 bases from J, with 13 bases in between. CDR3 bases: TGCGCCAGCAGCCAAGATTACCTCGGGGTAACCGGGGAGCTGTTTTTT. It encodes CASSQDYLGVTGELFF.

This sequence joins TRBV28 and TRBJ2-5; weak D call: TRBD2 (6 bases). Germline V lookup: CDR1 MDHEN, CDR2 SYDVKM. This CDR3 comprises 12 residues. The V end was cut by 7 bases, the J end by 14 bases, with 20 bases between. CDR3 sequence (DNA): TGTGCCAGCAACGCCGGGACTCCGGGCGCCTACTTC. It yields the protein CASNAGTPGAYF.

The chain employs TRBV15 and TRBJ2-2; 9 nucleotides agree with TRBD1. The trim removed 6 bases at V and 4 bases at J, leaving 9 bases unmatched. The germline gives CDR1 LNHNV, CDR2 YYDKDF (reference sequence). The CDR3 is 16 residues long. The CDR3 sequence: CATRMTETGGTGELFF. In DNA, the CDR3 is TGTGCCACCAGAATGACCGAGACAGGGGGCACCGGGGAGCTGTTTTTT. Supplemented by reference TRBV15 and TRBJ2-2, the full variable domain reads DAMVIQNPRYQVTQFGKPVTLSCSQTLNHNVMYWYQQKSSQAPKLLFHYYDKDFNNEADTPDNFQSRRPNTSFCFLDIRSPGLGDTAMYLCATRMTETGGTGELFFGEGSRLTVL.

The rearrangement joins TRBV19 to TRBJ1-1; 11 bases fit TRBD1. Germline CDR1 reads LNHDA; CDR2 reads SQIVND (reference sequence). The junction had 14 bases not matched to a gene; V was cut back by 5 bases and J by 6 bases. The CDR3 contains 17 residues. CDR3 DNA sequence: TGTGCCAGTAGTCCCCGGGGACAGGGGGAATCAAACGCTGAAGCTTTCTTT. It translates to CASSPRGQGESNAEAFF.

This chain connects TRBV11-2 to TRBJ1-4; D is uncertain. The ends were cut back, 4 bases at V and 5 bases at J, with 17 bases in the middle. CDR1 SGHAT and CDR2 FQNNGV come from the germline V gene. The CDR3 has 16 amino acids. CDR3 nucleotide sequence: TGTGCCAGCAGCTCCCTATTGGCGGGCCGCAATGAAAAACTGTTTTTT. It encodes CASSSLLAGRNEKLFF.

The chain recombines TRBV18 with TRBJ1-5, with TRBD1 matching 7 bases. CDR1 is KGHSH and CDR2 is LQKENI in the germline V gene. The CDR3 extends over 13 amino acids. V lost 4 bases to trimming and J lost 5 bases; unmatched junction nucleotides: 2. This chain's CDR3 is CASSQGAHQPQHF. The CDR3, as DNA: TGTGCCAGCTCACAGGGGGCCCATCAGCCCCAGCATTTT.

This rearrangement joins TRBV15 to TRBJ2-5, with TRBD1 identical over 9 bases. V lost 2 bases, J lost 7 bases, and 14 bases stayed unmatched. Germline V gene lookup returns CDR1 LNHNV and CDR2 YYDKDF (reference sequence). The CDR3 sequence is 17 residues long. The CDR3 nucleotides are TGTGCCACCAGCAGATTCCGGACAGGGGCAGTGGATGGGACCCAGTACTTC. Translated, it gives CATSRFRTGAVDGTQYF.

J is TRBJ1-6 and V is TRBV18, with D possibly being TRBD1 (6 bases). Trimming stripped 1 base from V and 9 bases from J, with 10 bases between. This CDR3 spans 14 amino acids. In germline, CDR1 is KGHSH, CDR2 LQKENI. CDR3 sequence (DNA): TGTGCCAGCTCACCACAGGGGGAACGTTCACCCCTCCACTTT. Translating gives CASSPQGERSPLHF.

This chain connects TRBV7-3 to TRBJ1-3; D not resolved. V lost 11 bases and J lost 3, with 11 bases in between. This CDR3 comprises 12 residues. Germline lookup yields CDR1 SGHTA and CDR2 FQGTGA. CDR3 DNA sequence: TGTGCCGCCTCGGGGTATGGAAACACCATATATTTT. It yields the protein CAASGYGNTIYF.

The gene calls are TRBV3-1 and TRBJ2-7; weak D call: TRBD2 (5 bases). There are 12 residues in the CDR3. V lost 1 base, J lost 7 bases, and 8 bases lay in between. Germline V CDR1 and CDR2: LGHDT, YNNKEL (reference sequence). The CDR3 sequence is CASSQVGSEQYF. CDR3 bases: TGTGCCAGCAGCCAAGTAGGGAGTGAGCAGTACTTC.

The count of this clonotype is one. V gene TRBV7-2 combines with J gene TRBJ2-7; D is ambiguous. CDR1 and CDR2 (germline): SGHTA, FQGNSA. CDR3 length equals 13 residues. V lost 5 bases and J 7 bases, leaving 15 bases between the germline ends. CDR3 DNA: TGTGCCAGCAGCACCGGTCGTAAGACAGAGCAGTACTTC. Its translation: CASSTGRKTEQYF.

This clonotype was seen once. This rearrangement joins TRBV23-1 to TRBJ2-7; D gene ambiguous. TRBV23-1 is an ORF for which the function is uncertain. V was shortened by 4 bases and J by 0 bases, with 7 bases between the two germline ends. This CDR3 is 13 amino acids long. The CDR3 DNA reads TGCGCCAGCAGTCTGCCGGACTCCTACGAGCAGTACTTC. Translated, it gives CASSLPDSYEQYF.

V is TRBV18 and J is TRBJ2-3, with no clear D. This CDR3 contains 14 residues. Germline CDR1 and CDR2: KGHSH and LQKENI. V shed 2 bases and J shed 2 bases, with 8 bases lying between them. In DNA form, the CDR3 reads TGTGCCAGCTCACCAGAACGATTCACAGATACGCAGTATTTT. Protein sequence: CASSPERFTDTQYF.

This clonotype was seen once. The chain is built from TRBV27 and TRBJ1-2; TRBD1 matches at 9 bases. CDR3 length equals 12 residues. CDR1 is MNHEY, CDR2 SMNVEV, per germline (reference sequence). Trimming took 8 bases from V and 5 from J; bases not matched to a gene: 3. CDR3 coding DNA: TGTGCCAGCCGGACAGGGGTTTATGGCTACACCTTC. It encodes CASRTGVYGYTF.

The V gene is TRBV7-2, the J gene TRBJ2-1; D is unresolved. V lost 1 base to trimming and J lost 8 bases, with 9 bases between them. Germline values: CDR1 SGHTA, CDR2 FQGNSA. CDR3 length equals 13 residues. The CDR3 bases are TGTGCCAGCAGCTTAGAGGGTTTACATGAGCAGTTCTTC. Protein: CASSLEGLHEQFF.

The rearrangement joins TRBV5-1 to TRBJ2-2; weak D call: TRBD1 (5 bases). This CDR3 region has 15 residues. The germline CDR1 and CDR2 sequences are SGHRS and YFSETQ. Trimming removed 5 bases from V and 5 bases from J, with 16 bases in between. The CDR3 coding sequence is TGCGCCAGCAGTCCGGACACGAAGGGAACCGGGGAGCTGTTTTTT. Protein sequence: CASSPDTKGTGELFF.

The V call is TRBV30, the J call TRBJ2-5, with 7 bases identical to TRBD2. Germline values: CDR1 GTSNPN, CDR2 SVGIG (reference sequence). V was clipped by 3 bases and J by 4 bases; unmatched bases: 8. This CDR3 is 14 amino acids long. CDR3: CAWRGAGPAETQYF. The CDR3 bases are TGTGCCTGGAGGGGAGCGGGACCGGCAGAGACCCAGTACTTC.

The V and J genes are TRBV29-1 and TRBJ1-2; D may be TRBD1 (6 bases). Germline lookup yields CDR1 SQVTM and CDR2 ANQGSEA. Trimming pared 3 bases from V and 5 bases from J, leaving 10 bases between. The CDR3 has 12 amino acids. The CDR3 region has the DNA TGCAGCGTTGATGAGGGGGGTTATGGCTACACCTTC. Protein sequence: CSVDEGGYGYTF. Full variable domain (outside the CDR3, taken from reference TRBV29-1 and TRBJ1-2): SAVISQKPSRDICQRGTSLTIQCQVDSQVTMMFWYRQQPGQSLTLIATANQGSEATYESGFVIDKFPISRPNLTFSTLTVSNMSPEDSSIYLCSVDEGGYGYTFGSGTRLTVV.

The chain uses TRBV2 and TRBJ1-2; 8 bases fit TRBD1. With V trimmed by 7 bases and J by 7 bases, 11 bases remained unmatched. Germline V gene data show CDR1 as SNHLY and CDR2 as FYNNEI. CDR3 length equals 14 residues. CDR3 residues: CASNYRGASGGYTF. The DNA for the CDR3 is TGTGCCAGCAATTACAGGGGGGCGTCTGGTGGCTACACCTTC.

V and J are TRBV2 and TRBJ1-4; D is undetermined. Germline CDR1 and CDR2: SNHLY and FYNNEI. The CDR3 runs to 15 residues. V was pared by 1 base and J by 5 bases, with 11 bases between. In DNA, the CDR3 is TGTGCCAGCAGTGAAGGAGGAGGGAAAAATGAAAAACTGTTTTTT. This translates into CASSEGGGKNEKLFF.

The chain carries TRBV20-1 and TRBJ2-1; D is unresolved. Trimming took 4 bases from V and 3 from J, leaving 7 bases between them. This CDR3 has 12 residues. Germline CDR1 and CDR2: DFQATT and SNEGSKA (reference sequence). The CDR3, as DNA: TGCAGTGCTAACTTAGTCTACAATGAGCAGTTCTTC. This translates into CSANLVYNEQFF.

V gene TRBV29-1 combines with J gene TRBJ2-7, with TRBD1 matching 9 bases. Germline loops: CDR1 SQVTM, CDR2 ANQGSEA. V lost 6 bases to trimming and J lost 0 bases; unmatched junction nucleotides: 6. The CDR3 contains 14 residues. The CDR3 DNA sequence: TGCAGCGTCCGAGGGACAGGGAGCTCCTACGAGCAGTACTTC. This translates into CSVRGTGSSYEQYF.

This clonotype was found once. The V and J genes are TRBV27 and TRBJ1-5; maybe TRBD1 (5 bases). Looked up from germline, CDR1 is MNHEY and CDR2 is SMNVEV (reference sequence). Trimming cost V 5 bases and J 5 bases, with 13 bases left between them. This CDR3 has 14 residues. CDR3 nucleotides: TGTGCCAGCAGTGGGGCAGGGTATTATCAGCCCCAGCATTTT. Its protein product is CASSGAGYYQPQHF.